Presented here are 7 T cell receptor beta chains from one specimen sequenced in a study of blood T cell repertoires in COVID-19. The repertoire was sequenced with immunoSEQ multiplex PCR; TCRdb's copy has only in-frame clones and lacks some. Of about 140,000 clones listed, about three quarters are singletons. Sequencing was done on a sample of PBMCs or T cells enriched from blood (not recorded which). The receptor set was obtained from a woman between 45 and 60 years old who had recovered from COVID-19.

The chain couples TRBV7-9 to TRBJ1-6; TRBD1 matches at 7 bases. Germline-derived CDR1 and CDR2 are SEHNR and FQNEAQ (reference sequence). The CDR3 length is 14 residues. V lost 8 bases to trimming and J lost 7 bases; unmatched junction nucleotides: 8. The CDR3 loop reads CASHGQAQNSPLHF. CDR3 coding DNA: TGTGCCAGCCATGGACAGGCCCAGAATTCACCCCTCCACTTT. The full variable domain, rest sourced from reference TRBV7-9 and TRBJ1-6, is DTGVSQNPRHKITKRGQNVTFRCDPISEHNRLYWYRQTLGQGPEFLTYFQNEAQLEKSRLLSDRFSAERPKGSFSTLEIQRTEQGDSAMYLCASHGQAQNSPLHFGNGTRLTVT.

The rearrangement joins TRBV3-1 (or the pseudogene TRBV3-2) to TRBJ2-5; tentatively, D is TRBD1 (5 bases). Trimming removed 3 bases from V and 10 bases from J, with 18 bases in between. The CDR3 is 14 residues long. Germline V gene sequence: CDR1 LGHDT, CDR2 YNNKEL (reference sequence). CDR3 protein: CASSQAGLGDGQYF. The CDR3 nucleotides read TGTGCCAGCAGCCAGGCCGGGTTAGGGGATGGCCAGTACTTC.

This chain connects TRBV11-2 to TRBJ2-3; tentative D call: TRBD2 (5 bases). The V and J ends lost 3 bases and 1 base respectively, with 17 bases between them. The length of the CDR3 is 17 residues. The germline CDR1 and CDR2 sequences are SGHAT and FQNNGV. CDR3 sequence: CASSLGRRSDGTDTQYF. Here the CDR3 DNA reads TGTGCCAGCAGCTTGGGCCGGAGGTCCGACGGCACAGATACGCAGTATTTT. Variable domain in full (rest from reference TRBV11-2 and TRBJ2-3): EAGVAQSPRYKIIEKRQSVAFWCNPISGHATLYWYQQILGQGPKLLIQFQNNGVVDDSQLPKDRFSAERLKGVDSTLKIQPAKLEDSAVYLCASSLGRRSDGTDTQYFGPGTRLTVL.

This chain joins TRBV5-4 and TRBJ1-5; D gene uncertain. Looked up from germline, CDR1 is SGHNT and CDR2 is YYREEE (reference sequence). V shed 4 bases and J shed 2 bases, with 7 bases lying between them. There are 13 residues in the CDR3. CDR3 residues: CASSLAGNQPQHF. DNA for the CDR3: TGTGCCAGCAGCCTGGCGGGCAATCAGCCCCAGCATTTT.

V gene TRBV27 combines with J gene TRBJ1-4, with D perhaps matching TRBD1 (5 bases). This CDR3 region has 13 residues. The germline V gene has CDR1 MNHEY and CDR2 SMNVEV (reference sequence). Between the trimmed V and J ends, which lost 10 bases and 6 bases, there was a span of 15 bases. The CDR3 loop reads CATAPGVHEKLFF. The CDR3, as DNA: TGTGCCACCGCGCCGGGGGTGCATGAAAAACTGTTTTTT.

The V and J genes are TRBV2 and TRBJ1-5, with D possibly TRBD1 on 6 matching bases. The CDR3 runs 15 residues. V lost 4 bases and J lost 6, with 16 bases in between. Germline V gene sequence: CDR1 SNHLY, CDR2 FYNNEI. This chain's CDR3 is CASSGGGGGGQPQHF. CDR3 coding DNA: TGTGCCAGCAGTGGGGGAGGGGGAGGAGGTCAGCCCCAGCATTTT. The full variable domain, with the rest looked up from reference TRBV2 and TRBJ1-5, is EPEVTQTPSHQVTQMGQEVILRCVPISNHLYFYWYRQILGQKVEFLVSFYNNEISEKSEIFDDQFSVERPDGSNFTLKIRSTKLEDSAMYFCASSGGGGGGQPQHFGDGTRLSIL.

This clone has only a few counts. This sequence joins TRBV12-1 and TRBJ2-2; no check of the table's D call, TRBD2, against the DNA was made. TRBV12-1 is a recognized pseudogene. CDR3 length: 14 residues. The CDR3 DNA sequence: TGTGCCAGCAGCTTTCGGGGGAGCGCCGGGGAGCTGTTTTTT. Amino acid sequence: CASSFRGSAGELFF.